The rows below give T cell receptor beta chains drawn from one sample of a study of control samples from healthy donors and cancer patients. Method: immunoSEQ multiplex PCR; TCRdb's copy keeps in-frame clones and lacks some. The sample records roughly 160,000 clones, over 95% being singletons. The sequenced material came from blood. Source of these receptors: a woman in her 30s in good health. Both conserved end residues are part of each CDR3. A D gene is named only where the DNA matches it firmly. The size entry is marked missing in some rows and otherwise reads once, few, many or a size class.

clone size	V gene	D gene	J gene	CDR3 protein	CDR3 DNA
.	TRBV5-4	.	TRBJ1-1	CASSLAGGTLGTEAFF	TGTGCCAGCAGCTTGGCTGGGGGAACTTTAGGCACTGAAGCTTTCTTT
.	TRBV7-8	TRBD2	TRBJ2-7	CASSLGLAELLPYEQYF	TGTGCCAGCAGCTTAGGACTAGCGGAATTACTTCCTTACGAGCAGTACTTC
.	TRBV28	.	TRBJ1-4	CASSKTGTTNEKLFF	TGTGCCAGCAGTAAAACAGGGACAACTAATGAAAAACTGTTTTTT
.	TRBV9	.	TRBJ2-2	CASSASPSTGELFF	TGTGCCAGCAGCGCCTCCCCAAGCACCGGGGAGCTGTTTTTT
.	TRBV2	.	TRBJ1-4	CASSEAGLAFEKLFF	TGTGCCAGCAGTGAAGCTGGCCTGGCTTTCGAAAAACTGTTTTTT
.	TRBV5-1	TRBD1	TRBJ1-1	CASSGLTGVMNTEAFF	TGCGCCAGCAGCGGCCTGACAGGGGTAATGAACACTGAAGCTTTCTTT
.	TRBV6-2/TRBV6-3	.	TRBJ2-7	CASSYIEGAGNYEQYF	TGTGCCAGCAGTTACATTGAAGGGGCAGGGAACTACGAGCAGTACTTC
.	TRBV5-4	.	TRBJ2-5	CASSLAIQGGETQYF	TGTGCCAGCAGCTTGGCCATACAGGGAGGTGAGACCCAGTACTTC
few	TRBV7-5	.	TRBJ1-2	CARSLRINYGYTF	TGTGCCAGAAGCTTGAGGATAAACTATGGCTACACCTTC
.	TRBV28	.	TRBJ2-7	CATSSGAYTYEQYF	TGTGCCACCTCCAGTGGCGCTTATACGTACGAGCAGTACTTC
.	TRBV27	.	TRBJ2-1	CASRKGLSEQFF	TGTGCCAGCAGGAAAGGTTTATCTGAGCAGTTCTTC
.	TRBV4-1	TRBD1	TRBJ2-7	CASSQVGTGGDYEQYF	TGCGCCAGCAGCCAAGTGGGGACAGGGGGTGACTACGAGCAGTACTTC
.	TRBV27	TRBD1	TRBJ1-4	CASSASRGRLTNEKLFF	TGTGCCAGCAGTGCCAGCAGGGGGCGGTTGACTAATGAAAAACTGTTTTTT
.	TRBV4-2	.	TRBJ2-7	CASSQGLYGEQYF	TGTGCCAGCAGCCAAGGGTTGTACGGTGAGCAGTACTTC
.	TRBV19	.	TRBJ2-2	CASRVSRENTGELFF	TGTGCCAGTAGAGTCTCCAGGGAAAACACCGGGGAGCTGTTTTTT
.	TRBV19	.	TRBJ1-1	CASSTSRNTEAFF	TGTGCCAGTAGTACGTCTAGGAACACTGAAGCTTTCTTT
.	TRBV28	TRBD2	TRBJ2-3	CASSTLMGRGDFRTDTQYF	TGTGCCAGCAGTACCCTAATGGGGCGGGGGGACTTCAGAACAGATACGCAGTATTTT
.	TRBV6-5	TRBD2	TRBJ2-1	CASSYYSGGPLNEQFF	TGTGCCAGCAGTTACTATAGCGGGGGGCCCCTCAATGAGCAGTTCTTC
.	TRBV19	.	TRBJ2-2	CASSIVGPSQGSNTGELFF	TGTGCCAGTAGTATAGTAGGTCCCAGCCAGGGATCGAACACCGGGGAGCTGTTTTTT